This T cell receptor beta chain emerged from a study of T cells in Graves' hyperthyroidism and ophthalmopathy. Notes on the study in general: Blood also contained most expanded thyroid clonotypes above 0.001.

The table lists this clonotype with a few counts. No antigen is known for it. Stable Graves' hyperthyroidism meant no ophthalmopathy progression within 18 months. In patients aged 18 to 65, hyperthyroidism was newly diagnosed, with duration under 2 months. The diagnostic basis comprised clinical symptoms, serum thyroxine and TRAb, thyroid ultrasound and orbital computed tomography. It was RNA transcripts that yielded the amplified TCR beta CDR3 regions. RT-PCR in the first round (using the HTBI primer set) targeted the TCR CDR3. TCRdb re-called the multiplex PCR reads with MiXCR, one entry per CDR3 protein. Of around 720,000 distinct CDR3 sequences in the sample, over 35% are singletons; the top ten hold more than 25%. The source material was blood. The sequence came from a woman in her forties with Graves' hyperthyroidism.

The CDR3 bases are TGTGCCAGCAGTTTATCTATAGCTAGCTCCTACGAGCAGTACTTC. Translating gives CASSLSIASSYEQYF. The chain combines TRBV6-5 with TRBJ2-7, with unresolved D. Trimming pared 4 bases from V and 0 bases from J, leaving 13 bases between. CDR3 size: 15 residues. Germline lookup yields CDR1 MNHEY and CDR2 SVGAGI.